This T cell receptor (beta chain) was captured in a study of blood T cell repertoires in COVID-19. Overall study context: Acute and convalescent COVID-19 samples came from the United States, Italy and Spain.

This clone was recorded only once. V was trimmed by 2 bases and J by 0 bases, leaving 15 bases between them. Germline assignment: CDR1 SGHRS and CDR2 YFSETQ. This CDR3 has 16 residues. In the authors' methods: How many nucleated cells were present was estimated from reference gene primer amplification. Sequenced by immunoSEQ multiplex PCR; TCRdb stores in-frame clones only, minus some. V and J calls and clone size are copied from that table; D and trimming were computed from the DNA. The sample lists 150,000 to 200,000 clones, 89% occurring once. Material for sequencing was peripheral blood. The TCR comes from a man between 18 and 29 years old who had recovered from COVID-19. The chain employs TRBV5-1 and TRBJ2-7, with D possibly being TRBD1 (5 bases). As DNA, the CDR3 is TGCGCCAGCAGCTTCGGCCACCAGGGAAGCTCCTACGAGCAGTACTTC. It codes for CASSFGHQGSSYEQYF.